This TCR beta chain was captured by sequencing in a study of cytomegalovirus exposure and HLA in healthy donors. Study findings and constraints: The authors assumed roughly uniform sequencing depth across donors for presence/absence analyses. With further analysis later on, most CMV-associated TCR beta chains appeared HLA-restricted. A reported reduction in N-insertions relative to the roughly 670-donor mean was seen in an Asian-associated ancestry cluster in a later analysis. Researchers counted around 160 TCR beta chains as cytomegalovirus-associated.

This CDR3 comprises 14 residues. Trimming left V 7 bases short and J 4 bases short, with 15 bases between. In germline, CDR1 is SGHTA, CDR2 FQGNSA. Concerning this clone itself: Antigen: not known.

The PCR had 60 Vbeta and 13 Jbeta primers. Method: immunoSEQ multiplex PCR; TCRdb's copy keeps in-frame clones and lacks some. The sample has 180,000 or so clones, 82% seen once. The J gene is TRBJ2-3, the V gene TRBV7-2; possible D gene TRBD2, 6 bases. The TCR sequence derives from a boy aged 2 to 10 in good health and CMV-seronegative. The sequenced material came from PBMCs. CDR3 coding DNA: TGTGCCAGCATTAGCGGTTGGGGCTCAGATACGCAGTATTTT. As protein: CASISGWGSDTQYF. The whole variable domain, filled in from reference TRBV7-2 and TRBJ2-3, reads GAGVSQSPSNKVTEKGKDVELRCDPISGHTALYWYRQSLGQGLEFLIYFQGNSAPDKSGLPSDRFSAERTGGSVSTLTIQRTQQEDSAVYLCASISGWGSDTQYFGPGTRLTVL.